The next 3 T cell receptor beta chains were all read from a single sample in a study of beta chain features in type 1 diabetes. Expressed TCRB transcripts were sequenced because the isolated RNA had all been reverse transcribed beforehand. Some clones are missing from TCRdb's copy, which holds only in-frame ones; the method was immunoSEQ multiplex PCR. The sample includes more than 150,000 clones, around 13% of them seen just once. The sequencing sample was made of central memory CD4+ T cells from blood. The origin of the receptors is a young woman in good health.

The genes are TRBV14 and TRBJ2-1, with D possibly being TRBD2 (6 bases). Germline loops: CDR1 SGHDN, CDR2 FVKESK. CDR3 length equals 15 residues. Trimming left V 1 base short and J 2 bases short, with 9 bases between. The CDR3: CASSQAGTPYNEQFF. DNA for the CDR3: TGTGCCAGCAGCCAAGCCGGGACTCCCTACAATGAGCAGTTCTTC. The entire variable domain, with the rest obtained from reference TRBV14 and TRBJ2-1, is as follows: EAGVTQFPSHSVIEKGQTVTLRCDPISGHDNLYWYRRVMGKEIKFLLHFVKESKQDESGMPNNRFLAERTGGTYSTLKVQPAELEDSGVYFCASSQAGTPYNEQFFGPGTRLTVL.

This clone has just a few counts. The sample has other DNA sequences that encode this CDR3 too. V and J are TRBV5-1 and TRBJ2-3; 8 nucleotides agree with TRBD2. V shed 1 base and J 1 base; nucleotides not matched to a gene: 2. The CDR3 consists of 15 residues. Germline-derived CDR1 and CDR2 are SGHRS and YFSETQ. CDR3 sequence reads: CASSLYGRGTDTQYF. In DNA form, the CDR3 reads TGCGCCAGCAGCTTGTACGGGAGGGGCACAGATACGCAGTATTTT.

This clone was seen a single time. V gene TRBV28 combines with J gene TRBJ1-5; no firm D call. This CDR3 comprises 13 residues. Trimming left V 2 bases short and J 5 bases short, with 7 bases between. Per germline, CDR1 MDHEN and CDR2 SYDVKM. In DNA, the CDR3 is TGTGCCAGCAGTTTACAGTTCGATCAGCCCCAGCATTTT. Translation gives CASSLQFDQPQHF.